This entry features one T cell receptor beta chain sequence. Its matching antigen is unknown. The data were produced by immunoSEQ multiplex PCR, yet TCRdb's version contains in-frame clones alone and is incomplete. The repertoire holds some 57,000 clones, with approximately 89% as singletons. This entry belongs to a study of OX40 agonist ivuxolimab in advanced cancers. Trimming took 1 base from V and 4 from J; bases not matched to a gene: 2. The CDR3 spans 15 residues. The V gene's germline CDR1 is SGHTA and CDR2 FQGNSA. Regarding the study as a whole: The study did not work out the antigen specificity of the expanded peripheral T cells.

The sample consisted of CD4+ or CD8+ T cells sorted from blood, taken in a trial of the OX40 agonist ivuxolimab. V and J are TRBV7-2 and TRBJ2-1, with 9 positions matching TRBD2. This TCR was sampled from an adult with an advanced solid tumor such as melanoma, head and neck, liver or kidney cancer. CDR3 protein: CASSLGLAEYNEQFF. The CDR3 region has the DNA TGTGCCAGCAGCTTAGGACTAGCGGAATACAATGAGCAGTTCTTC.